A single T cell receptor beta chain is shown here with its context. The antigen it binds to is not known. There are no base qualities to consult, and no much larger clone falls within one base. TCRbeta CDR3 regions were amplified from genomic DNA by means of the immunoSEQ Assay, a bias-controlled multiplex PCR. On the authors' methods: Nucleated cell counts per sample were estimated from amplification of reference gene primers within the assay. To quantify the absolute abundance of each unique TCRbeta CDR3 rearrangement, sequence reads were collapsed and filtered. For each sample, productive Simpson clonality was calculated by taking the square root of Simpson's diversity index across productive rearrangements. What TCRdb holds here is the immuneACCESS table cut down to in-frame rearrangements. Part of the clones is not present; checked against another copy, under half of the missing clones reflect an unresolved V gene, and the others are unexplained. Clone size and the V and J calls come from that table; the DNA yielded D and trimming. This sample comprises around 150,000 clones, 84% of them detected only once. Roughly 19% of the sample belongs to the ten largest clones.

The germline V and J ends show losses of 2 bases and 1 base respectively, and no gene match explains 4 bases of the junction. The CDR3 runs 15 amino acids, cysteine and phenylalanine included. Of all the DNA, just the CDR3 is kept, 45 bases in frame from base 1. Sequences SGHRS (CDR1) and YFSETQ (CDR2) are obtained from the germline V gene. The collaborating institutions used their own protocols to collect whole blood in K2EDTA tubes. For TCRbeta analysis, collaborator samples were shipped as frozen whole blood, as isolated PBMCs, or as DNA extracted from either sample type. This sample is drawn from a study of blood T cell repertoires in COVID-19 (dated by TCRdb to about 2020). Study-wide context: Samples from collaborators originated in the United States, Italy and Spain and spanned both the acute and convalescent phases of COVID-19. The repertoires were released in a freely available public database meant as a resource for research on the immune response to SARS-CoV-2. The samples were drawn from two sources: the first 160 participants of the ongoing ImmuneRACE study, and 1,200 or so subjects contributed by 6 global collaborators. The dataset comprised deeply sampled blood TCRbeta repertoires from subjects exposed to, actively infected with, or recovered from COVID-19. A de-identified subject ID, COVID-19 status, age in years and sex were almost always included in the sample metadata. The prospective study material was composed of cDNA or gDNA derived from T cells, B-cell-depleted T cells, or PBMCs. Where available, HLA class I and class II types were obtained from metadata supplied by the sample provider rather than from assay-based typing.

Broader findings and caveats from the paper: The quantity of clinical and demographic metadata differed by source and by participant and was supplied without curation.

The rearrangement combines TRBV5-1 with TRBJ2-5; 8 central nucleotides agree with TRBD1. The source is a woman of 80 years or more with acute or convalescent COVID-19. Sequences were obtained from peripheral blood. The DNA sequence is given as TGCGCCAGCAGCTTCGGGACAGGAGGCCAAGAGACCCAGTACTTC. This sequence encodes CASSFGTGGQETQYF.